This TCR beta chain derives from a study of identical twins. TCRdb itself ran the 5' RACE reads through MiXCR, one entry per CDR3 protein. The sample holds 420,000 or so distinct CDR3 sequences; roughly 18% are singletons and the top ten take more than 10%. Germline V gene sequence: CDR1 DFQATT, CDR2 SNEGSKA (reference sequence). The CDR3 contains 14 residues. Trimming removed 2 bases at V and 9 bases at J, with 20 bases between. The genes are TRBV20-1 and TRBJ2-7; perhaps D is TRBD1 or TRBD2 (5 bases each). The sequencing sample was made of naive T cells sorted from blood. The clonotype originates from a man aged 45 to 65 in good health. CDR3 in amino acids: CSARPTGPTIGQYF. The CDR3 bases are TGCAGTGCTAGACCGACGGGACCGACCATTGGGCAGTACTTC.